The 24 T cell receptor beta chains listed next were all sequenced from one sample in a study of T cell clonality in common variable immunodeficiency. Clones were read by immunoSEQ multiplex PCR, and TCRdb kept only the in-frame ones, dropping some. The repertoire shows about 64,000 clones, none seen only once; the top ten take approximately 1.5%. Sequenced material: peripheral blood mononuclear cells. Every receptor here comes from a person aged 18 to 75 in good health.

This clone was seen ten or more times. Read data end 3 residues before the CDR3 end; the end is taken from the germline J gene. V is TRBV20-1 and J is TRBJ2-7, with TRBD2 as a possible D gene (6 bases). In germline, CDR1 is DFQATT, CDR2 SNEGSKA (reference sequence). Trimming removed 5 bases from V and 2 bases from J, with 19 bases in between. The CDR3 is made up of 15 amino acids. The CDR3 loop is CSASLPAGSPYEQYF. The DNA read from the CDR3 is TGCAGTGCTTCTCTACCCGCGGGGAGCCCCTACGAG.

This clone was observed at least ten times. The DNA ends 3 residues before the CDR3 does, and the rest of the CDR3 is filled in from the germline J gene. This chain connects TRBV19 to TRBJ1-5, with TRBD1 identical over 7 bases. The V gene's germline CDR1 is LNHDA and CDR2 SQIVND (reference sequence). The CDR3 loop spans 14 amino acids. Incomplete CDR3 DNA: TGTGCCAGTAGCCGCAGGGGGGTCGGTGAACCC. Translating gives CASSRRGVGEP. The entire CDR3 is CASSRRGVGEPQHF.

Regarding this clone: The read ends 3 residues before the CDR3 terminus; that terminus is restored from the germline J gene. The V gene is TRBV2, the J gene TRBJ1-1, with 7 positions matching TRBD1. Germline V gene lookup returns CDR1 SNHLY and CDR2 FYNNEI. The CDR3 is made up of 14 amino acids. Unmatched junction bases numbered 6, after V lost 6 bases and J lost 2 bases. The covered CDR3 bases are TGTGCCAGCAGATTCCGGGACAGCAACACTGAA. Translating it yields CASRFRDSNTE. The CDR3 reads in full as CASRFRDSNTEAFF.

This clone has at least ten counts. The missing CDR3 end, 3 residues past where the read stops, is filled in from the germline J gene. This chain joins TRBV5-1 and TRBJ1-1; TRBD1 is a possible D gene (5 bases). The V gene's germline CDR1 is SGHRS and CDR2 YFSETQ. V dropped 7 bases and J dropped 4 bases, with 14 bases sitting between them. The CDR3 is 13 amino acids. CDR3 sequence: CASHEARATEAFF. CDR3 DNA (partial): TGCGCCAGCCATGAGGCCAGGGCCACTGAA.

Many counts were recorded for this clone. The read ends 3 residues shy of where the CDR3 ends; the end is completed using the germline J gene. The rearrangement uses TRBV29-1 and TRBJ2-7; D gene uncertain. The CDR3 contains 12 residues. Germline V gives CDR1 SQVTM, CDR2 ANQGSEA. V was shortened by 4 bases and J by 2 bases, with 9 bases between the two germline ends. The covered CDR3 bases are TGCAGCGTTGTGTCAGGAGCCTACGAG. Protein: CSVVSGAYE. The full CDR3 protein is CSVVSGAYEQYF.

There are many counts of this clone. The sequence runs out 3 residues before the end of the CDR3; the remainder is reconstructed from the germline J gene. The chain couples TRBV4-1 to TRBJ2-7, with 8 positions matching TRBD2. The CDR3 length is 18 residues. Germline V gene sequence: CDR1 MGHRA, CDR2 YSYEKL. The J segment lost 2 bases and the V segment lost 2 bases, leaving 14 bases of the junction unmatched. CDR3 protein: CASSQILGGWTSPYEQYF. CDR3 DNA (partial): TGCGCCAGCAGCCAAATCCTGGGGGGGTGGACTAGCCCCTACGAG.

This clone has a count of ten or more. The read finishes 3 residues shy of the CDR3 end, and the germline J gene is used to complete it. The chain carries TRBV28 and TRBJ2-5, with D possibly matching TRBD2 (6 bases). V was trimmed by 7 bases and J by 5 bases, leaving 17 bases between them. Per the germline V gene, CDR1 is MDHEN and CDR2 is SYDVKM. This CDR3 spans 14 amino acids. CDR3 DNA, as far as it was read: TGTGCCAGCACCACTGCGGGGCCGGGGGAGACC. It codes for CASTTAGPGET. The whole CDR3 reads CASTTAGPGETQYF.

This clone was detected many times. The read finishes 3 residues shy of the CDR3 end, and the germline J gene is used to complete it. V usage is TRBV10-3 and J usage is TRBJ1-1; no clear D. The CDR3 is 14 amino acids. V was trimmed by 2 bases and J by 1 base, leaving 8 bases between them. CDR1 is ENHRY, CDR2 SYGVKD, per germline. CDR3 sequence: CAISEKEGNTEAFF. Partial CDR3 DNA: TGTGCCATCAGTGAGAAGGAGGGGAACACTGAA.

This clone was counted many times. The DNA ends 3 residues before the CDR3 does, and the rest of the CDR3 is filled in from the germline J gene. This chain uses TRBV15 with TRBJ1-5; weak D call: TRBD1 (6 bases). CDR3 length: 15 residues. V was pared by 1 base and J by 3 bases, with 10 bases between. Germline V CDR1 and CDR2: LNHNV, YYDKDF (reference sequence). The part of the CDR3 DNA that was read is TGTGCCACCAGCAGAGCTAGGGGGTTCAATCAGCCC. It yields the protein CATSRARGFNQP. The CDR3, in full, reads CATSRARGFNQPQHF. Complete variable domain (other parts from reference TRBV15 and TRBJ1-5): DAMVIQNPRYQVTQFGKPVTLSCSQTLNHNVMYWYQQKSSQAPKLLFHYYDKDFNNEADTPDNFQSRRPNTSFCFLDIRSPGLGDTAMYLCATSRARGFNQPQHFGDGTRLSIL.

This clone was observed many times. Here the CDR3 reads CSARDRSGYTDTQYF. CDR3 bases read: TGCAGTGCTAGAGACCGTAGCGGGTACACAGATACG. This chain uses TRBV20-1 with TRBJ2-3, with TRBD2 matching 7 bases. The read falls 3 residues short of the CDR3 end, and the missing part is taken from the germline J gene. There are 15 residues in the CDR3. J was trimmed by 2 bases and V by 0 bases; bases with no gene match: 5. CDR1 is DFQATT, CDR2 SNEGSKA, per germline (reference sequence).

This clone was seen at least ten times. Sequencing ends 3 residues short of the CDR3 end; the germline J gene provides the rest. The chain has TRBV7-2 and TRBJ2-2; TRBD2 matches 8 bases. The germline V gene has CDR1 SGHTA and CDR2 FQGNSA. The CDR3 is 17 amino acids. With 0 bases clipped from V and 5 bases from J, the junction kept 8 bases outside the gene matches. CDR3 residues: CASSLAPGTSRTGELFF. The CDR3 DNA, read in part, is TGTGCCAGCAGCTTAGCCCCAGGGACTAGTCGGACCGGGGAG.

Comment on this clone: With the read ending 3 residues before the CDR3 end, the germline J gene is used to fill in that end. The genes are TRBV7-2 and TRBJ2-7; D may be TRBD1 (6 bases). With 2 bases removed from V and 5 bases from J, the gap between germline ends came to 13 bases. The CDR3 covers 14 residues. CDR1 and CDR2 (germline): SGHTA, FQGNSA. CDR3 sequence: CASSLQGPWNEQYF. CDR3 bases read: TGTGCCAGCAGCTTACAGGGGCCGTGGAACGAG.

This clone was detected many times. The CDR3 end is not reached by the read, which stops 3 residues before it; the germline J gene fills it in. The chain uses TRBV19 and TRBJ2-1, with 11 nucleotides matching TRBD2. From germline, CDR1 is LNHDA and CDR2 SQIVND (reference sequence). V was pared by 3 bases and J by 2 bases, with 3 bases of the junction left unmatched. There are 16 residues in the CDR3. CDR3 DNA (partial): TGTGCCAGTAGTATGAGTAGCGGGAGGGCCTACAATGAG. This codes for CASSMSSGRAYNE. The CDR3 in its entirety is CASSMSSGRAYNEQFF. Using reference TRBV19 and TRBJ2-1 for the parts outside the CDR3, the full variable domain is DGGITQSPKYLFRKEGQNVTLSCEQNLNHDAMYWYRQDPGQGLRLIYYSQIVNDFQKGDIAEGYSVSREKKESFPLTVTSAQKNPTAFYLCASSMSSGRAYNEQFFGPGTRLTVL.

This clone was seen many times. Sequencing ends 3 residues short of the CDR3 end; the germline J gene provides the rest. V and J are TRBV19 and TRBJ2-1; tentatively, D is TRBD1 (5 bases). Germline values: CDR1 LNHDA, CDR2 SQIVND (reference sequence). V gave up 5 bases and J gave up 4 bases, with 15 bases separating them. This CDR3 contains 15 residues. The sequenced CDR3 bases are TGTGCCAGTAGTCTACCCCTGACAGATTACAATGAG. Translated, it gives CASSLPLTDYNE. The CDR3 in its entirety is CASSLPLTDYNEQFF. Variable domain in full (rest from reference TRBV19 and TRBJ2-1): DGGITQSPKYLFRKEGQNVTLSCEQNLNHDAMYWYRQDPGQGLRLIYYSQIVNDFQKGDIAEGYSVSREKKESFPLTVTSAQKNPTAFYLCASSLPLTDYNEQFFGPGTRLTVL.

In its sample, this clone was seen many times. The read ends 3 residues before the CDR3 terminus; that terminus is restored from the germline J gene. The chain is built from TRBV7-3 and TRBJ1-1; weak D call: TRBD1 (6 bases). Trimming stripped 5 bases from V and 5 bases from J, with 12 bases between. CDR3 size: 13 residues. Germline V lookup: CDR1 SGHTA, CDR2 FQGTGA. The CDR3 DNA, read in part, is TGTGCCAGCAGCGTACAACAGGGAACTGAA. Its protein product is CASSVQQGTE. The whole CDR3 sequence is CASSVQQGTEAFF.

This clone was recorded many times. CDR3 region: CASGKGQDTYEQYF. Incomplete CDR3 DNA: TGTGCCAGCGGCAAAGGACAGGATACCTACGAG. V and J are TRBV12-3 or TRBV12-4 and TRBJ2-7; 7 bases are a match to TRBD1. The missing CDR3 end, 3 residues past where the read stops, is filled in from the germline J gene. The trim removed 8 bases at V and 2 bases at J, leaving 9 bases unmatched. The CDR3 covers 14 residues.

This clone occurred many times. The read gets to within 3 residues of the CDR3 end, and the germline J gene fills in the rest. This specimen includes other DNA sequences encoding the same CDR3. V usage is TRBV18 and J usage is TRBJ1-1; possibly TRBD1 for D (6 bases). This CDR3 has 12 residues. Germline lookup yields CDR1 KGHSH and CDR2 LQKENI. The CDR3 DNA, read in part, is TGTGCCAGCTCACCTAACAGGGAAGAA. Encoded protein: CASSPNREE. The whole CDR3 sequence is CASSPNREEAFF. Full variable domain (remainder filled in from reference TRBV18 and TRBJ1-1): NAGVMQNPRHLVRRRGQEARLRCSPMKGHSHVYWYRQLPEEGLKFMVYLQKENIIDESGMPKERFSAEFPKEGPSILRIQQVVRGDSAAYFCASSPNREEAFFGQGTRLTVV.

This clone has ten or more counts. The read halts 3 residues ahead of the CDR3 end, with the missing end drawn from the germline J gene. The chain carries TRBV20-1 and TRBJ2-7; D could derive from TRBD1 or TRBD2 (5 bases each). Deletions cut 3 bases from V and 3 bases from J, with 21 bases between. The V gene's germline CDR1 is DFQATT and CDR2 SNEGSKA (reference sequence). The length of the CDR3 is 16 residues. The CDR3 loop is CSARDMPPEGYYEQYF. The sequenced part of the CDR3 DNA is TGCAGTGCTAGGGATATGCCTCCTGAGGGGTACTACGAG.

This clone was counted at least ten times. Read coverage stops 3 residues before the CDR3 terminus; the germline J gene supplies the remainder. The gene calls are TRBV5-1 and TRBJ2-2; D possibly corresponds to TRBD1 (5 bases). The ends were cut back, 0 bases at V and 2 bases at J, with 14 bases in the middle. The CDR3 runs 17 residues. Germline assignment: CDR1 SGHRS and CDR2 YFSETQ. The CDR3 is CASSLGWLDRNTGELFF. The CDR3 bases that were read are TGCGCCAGCAGCTTGGGGTGGCTAGACAGAAACACCGGGGAG.

There are many counts of this clone. The read falls 3 residues short of the CDR3 end, and the missing part is taken from the germline J gene. V is TRBV18 and J is TRBJ2-3; TRBD1 aligns across 10 bases. Germline V gene data show CDR1 as KGHSH and CDR2 as LQKENI. The J segment lost 6 bases and the V segment lost 3 bases, leaving 9 bases of the junction unmatched. The CDR3 sequence is 16 residues long. CDR3 sequence: CASSPVRQGAIDTQYF. The CDR3 bases that were read are TGTGCCAGCTCACCTGTAAGACAGGGGGCGATCGATACG.

This clone was seen ten or more times. The missing CDR3 end, 3 residues past where the read stops, is filled in from the germline J gene. This CDR3 is also generated by other DNA sequences in the sample. The chain recombines TRBV20-1 with TRBJ1-1; tentative D call: TRBD1 (5 bases). V lost 0 bases, J lost 7 bases, and 21 bases lay in between. In germline, CDR1 is DFQATT, CDR2 SNEGSKA (reference sequence). This CDR3 has 16 amino acids. The CDR3: CSARDPGQGGDIEAFF. The part of the CDR3 DNA that was read is TGCAGTGCTAGAGATCCAGGGCAGGGAGGCGACATTGAA.

This clone was observed at least ten times. The read ends 3 residues before the CDR3 terminus; that terminus is restored from the germline J gene. The chain uses TRBV5-1 and TRBJ1-3; D gene ambiguous. The CDR3 contains 13 residues. Between the trimmed V and J ends, which lost 4 bases and 0 bases, there was a span of 5 bases. Per the germline V gene, CDR1 is SGHRS and CDR2 is YFSETQ. The CDR3 protein is CASSRSSGNTIYF. The sequenced part of the CDR3 DNA is TGCGCCAGCAGCCGGTCCTCTGGAAACACC.

This clone has ten or more counts. Coverage ceases 3 residues before the CDR3 finishes, and the germline J gene fills in the end. The genes are TRBV7-8 and TRBJ2-2, with 8 bases aligning to TRBD2. Germline V lookup: CDR1 SGHVS, CDR2 FQNEAQ. This CDR3 has 17 residues. V trimming: 5 bases; J trimming: 3 bases; junction bases outside the gene matches: 11. The sequenced CDR3 bases are TGTGCCAGCAGCAGGGCGCGGCGGGAGGCCTACACCGGGGAG. It encodes CASSRARREAYTGE. The whole CDR3 protein reads CASSRARREAYTGELFF.

This clone was observed many times. The observed sequence ends 3 residues before the CDR3 terminus, with the missing tail filled in from the germline J gene. The rearrangement links TRBV6-1 to TRBJ1-6; 7 positions match TRBD1. CDR3 length: 16 residues. V lost 4 bases to trimming and J lost 9 bases; unmatched junction nucleotides: 12. Germline-derived CDR1 and CDR2 are MNHNS and SASEGT. The part of the CDR3 DNA that was read is TGTGCCAGCAGTGTACAGGGGAGGATTATAGTTTCACCC. Protein product: CASSVQGRIIVSP. The whole CDR3 is CASSVQGRIIVSPLHF.